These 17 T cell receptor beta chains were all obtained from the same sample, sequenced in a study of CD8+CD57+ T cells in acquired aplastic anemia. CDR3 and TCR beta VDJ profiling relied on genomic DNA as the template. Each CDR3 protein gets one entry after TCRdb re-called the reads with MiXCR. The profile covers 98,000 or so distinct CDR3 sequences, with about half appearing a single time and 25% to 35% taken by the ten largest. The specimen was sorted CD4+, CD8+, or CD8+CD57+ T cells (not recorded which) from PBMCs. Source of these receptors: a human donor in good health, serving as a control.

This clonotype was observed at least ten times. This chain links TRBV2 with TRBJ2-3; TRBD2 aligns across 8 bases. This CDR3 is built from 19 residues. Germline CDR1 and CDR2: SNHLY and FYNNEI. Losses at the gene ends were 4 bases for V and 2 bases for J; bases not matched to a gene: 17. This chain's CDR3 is CASSASGQSPVDYTDTQYF. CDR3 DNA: TGTGCCAGCAGTGCTAGCGGGCAGAGCCCGGTGGATTACACAGATACGCAGTATTTT. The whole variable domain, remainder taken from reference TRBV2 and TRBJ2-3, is EPEVTQTPSHQVTQMGQEVILRCVPISNHLYFYWYRQILGQKVEFLVSFYNNEISEKSEIFDDQFSVERPDGSNFTLKIRSTKLEDSAMYFCASSASGQSPVDYTDTQYFGPGTRLTVL.

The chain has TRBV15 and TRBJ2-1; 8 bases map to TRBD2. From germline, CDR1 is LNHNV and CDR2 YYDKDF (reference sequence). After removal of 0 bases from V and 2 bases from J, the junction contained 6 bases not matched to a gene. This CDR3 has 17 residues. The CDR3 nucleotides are TGTGCCACCAGCAGAGAGATGGCGGGGGGTACCTACAATGAGCAGTTCTTC. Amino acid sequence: CATSREMAGGTYNEQFF.

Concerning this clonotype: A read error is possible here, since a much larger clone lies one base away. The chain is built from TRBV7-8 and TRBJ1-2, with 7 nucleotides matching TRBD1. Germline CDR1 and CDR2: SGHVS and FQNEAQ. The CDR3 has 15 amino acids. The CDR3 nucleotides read TGTGCCAGCAGCCGCCCGACAGGGTTGAACTATGGCCACACCTTC. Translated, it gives CASSRPTGLNYGHTF.

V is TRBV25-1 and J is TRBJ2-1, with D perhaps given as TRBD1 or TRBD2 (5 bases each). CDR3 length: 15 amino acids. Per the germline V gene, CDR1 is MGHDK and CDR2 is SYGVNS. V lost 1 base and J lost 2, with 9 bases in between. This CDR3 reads CASSESGSAYNEQFF. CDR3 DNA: TGTGCCAGCAGTGAATCAGGGAGCGCCTACAATGAGCAGTTCTTC.

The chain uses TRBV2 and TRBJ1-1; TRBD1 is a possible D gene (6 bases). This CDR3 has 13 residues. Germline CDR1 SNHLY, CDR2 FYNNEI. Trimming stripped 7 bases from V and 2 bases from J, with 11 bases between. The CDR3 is CASIQGLNTEAFF. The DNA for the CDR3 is TGTGCCAGCATACAGGGTTTAAACACTGAAGCTTTCTTT. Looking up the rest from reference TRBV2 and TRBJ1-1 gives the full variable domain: EPEVTQTPSHQVTQMGQEVILRCVPISNHLYFYWYRQILGQKVEFLVSFYNNEISEKSEIFDDQFSVERPDGSNFTLKIRSTKLEDSAMYFCASIQGLNTEAFFGQGTRLTVV.

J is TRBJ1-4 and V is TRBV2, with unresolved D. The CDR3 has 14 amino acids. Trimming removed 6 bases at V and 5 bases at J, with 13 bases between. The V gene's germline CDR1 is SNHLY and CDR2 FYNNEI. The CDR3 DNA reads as TGTGCCAGCAGCTTGCGGTCTCGGAATGAAAAACTGTTTTTT. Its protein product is CASSLRSRNEKLFF.

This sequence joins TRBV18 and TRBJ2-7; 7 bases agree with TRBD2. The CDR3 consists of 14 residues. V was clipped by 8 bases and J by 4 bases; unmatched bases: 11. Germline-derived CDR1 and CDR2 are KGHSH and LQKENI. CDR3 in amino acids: CASRIGGSGYEQYV. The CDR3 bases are TGTGCCAGCAGAATCGGTGGTAGCGGGTACGAGCAGTACGTC.

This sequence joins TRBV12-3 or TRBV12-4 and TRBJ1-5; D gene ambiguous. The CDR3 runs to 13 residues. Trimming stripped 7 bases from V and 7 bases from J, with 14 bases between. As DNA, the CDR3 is TGTGCCAGCAACGAAGGTGTACGGCAGCCCCAGCATTTT. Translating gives CASNEGVRQPQHF.

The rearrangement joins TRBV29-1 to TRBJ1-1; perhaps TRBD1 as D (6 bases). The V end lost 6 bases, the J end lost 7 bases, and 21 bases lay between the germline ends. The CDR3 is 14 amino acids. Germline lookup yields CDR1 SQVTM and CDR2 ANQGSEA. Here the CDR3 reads CSVLTRGDNYEAFF. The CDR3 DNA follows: TGCAGCGTGTTAACGAGAGGGGACAACTATGAAGCTTTCTTT.

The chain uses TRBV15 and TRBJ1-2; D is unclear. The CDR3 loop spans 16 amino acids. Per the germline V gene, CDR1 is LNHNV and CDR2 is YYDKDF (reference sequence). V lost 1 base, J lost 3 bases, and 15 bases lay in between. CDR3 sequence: CATSRASPLNHYGYTF. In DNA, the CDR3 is TGTGCCACCAGCAGAGCGTCGCCGCTGAATCACTATGGCTACACCTTC.

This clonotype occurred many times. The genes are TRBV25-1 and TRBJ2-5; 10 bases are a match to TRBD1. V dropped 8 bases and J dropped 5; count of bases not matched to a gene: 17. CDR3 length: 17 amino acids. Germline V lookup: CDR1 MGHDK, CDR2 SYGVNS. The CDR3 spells CASHGSGQGPGWETQYF. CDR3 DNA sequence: TGTGCCAGCCATGGCTCGGGACAGGGGCCTGGATGGGAGACCCAGTACTTC.

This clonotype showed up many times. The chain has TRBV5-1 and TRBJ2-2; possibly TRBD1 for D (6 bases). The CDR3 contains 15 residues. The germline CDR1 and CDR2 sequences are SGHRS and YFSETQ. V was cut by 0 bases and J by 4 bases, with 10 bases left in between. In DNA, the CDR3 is TGCGCCAGCAGCTTGGTTAGAGGGGGCACCGGGGAGCTGTTTTTT. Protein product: CASSLVRGGTGELFF.

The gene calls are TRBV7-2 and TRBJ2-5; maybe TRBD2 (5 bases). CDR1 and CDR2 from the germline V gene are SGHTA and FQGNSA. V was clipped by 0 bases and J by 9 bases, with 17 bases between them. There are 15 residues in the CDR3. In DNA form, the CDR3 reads TGTGCCAGCAGCTTAGCAGGACTGACCACGTTGGCCCAGTACTTC. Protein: CASSLAGLTTLAQYF.

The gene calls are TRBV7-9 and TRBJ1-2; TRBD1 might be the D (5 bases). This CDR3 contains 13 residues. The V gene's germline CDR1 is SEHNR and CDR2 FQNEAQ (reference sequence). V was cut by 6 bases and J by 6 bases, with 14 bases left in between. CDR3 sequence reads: CASSGRTHHGYTF. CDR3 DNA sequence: TGTGCCAGCAGTGGTAGGACACATCATGGCTACACCTTC.

The CDR3 protein is CASSLAHGQPQHF. The CDR3 DNA sequence: TGTGCCAGCAGTTTAGCCCACGGTCAGCCCCAGCATTTT. This sequence joins TRBV12-3 or TRBV12-4 and TRBJ1-5; D gene uncertain. V lost 0 bases, J lost 6 bases, and 6 bases lay in between. The CDR3 is 13 amino acids.

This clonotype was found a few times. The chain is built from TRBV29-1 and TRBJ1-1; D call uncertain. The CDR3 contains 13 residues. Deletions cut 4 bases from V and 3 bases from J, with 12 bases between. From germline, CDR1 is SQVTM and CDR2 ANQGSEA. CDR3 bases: TGCAGCGTTGTGCCCCGGAGGGACACTGAAGCTTTCTTT. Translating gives CSVVPRRDTEAFF.

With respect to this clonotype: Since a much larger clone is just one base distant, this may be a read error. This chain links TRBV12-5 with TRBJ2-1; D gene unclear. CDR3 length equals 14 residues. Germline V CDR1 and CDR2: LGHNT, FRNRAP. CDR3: CVSGLGLRYNEQFF. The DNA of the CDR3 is TGTGTTAGTGGCCTGGGATTGAGATACAATGAGCAGTTCTTC. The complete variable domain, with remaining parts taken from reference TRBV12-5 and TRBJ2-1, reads DARVTQTPRHKVTEMGQEVTMRCQPILGHNTVFWYRQTMMQGLELLAYFRNRAPLDDSGMPKDRFSAEMPDATLATLKIQPSEPRDSAVYFCVSGLGLRYNEQFFGPGTRLTVL.